This T cell receptor beta chain emerged from a study of blood T cells in healthy people across ages. For the second PCR, which ran for roughly 6 to 12 cycles, a sample-barcoded 5' primer and a J-beta primer mix were used. Per sample, CDR3-containing paired-end reads numbered at least 2.5 million. In TCRdb, the 5' RACE reads were re-called with MiXCR into one record per CDR3 protein. The sample yields 700,000 or so distinct CDR3 sequences, about 20% seen once. This CDR3 has 16 residues. Per the germline V gene, CDR1 is SGHTA and CDR2 is FQGNSA. Between the trimmed V and J ends, which lost 4 bases and 0 bases, there was a span of 15 bases.

Source material: blood. This receptor was obtained from a man between 65 and 80 years old in good health. V and J are TRBV7-2 and TRBJ1-1; tentatively, D is TRBD1 (5 bases). CDR3 sequence reads: CASSSPGGGVNTEAFF. The CDR3 nucleotides are TGTGCCAGCAGCTCCCCCGGGGGTGGCGTGAACACTGAAGCTTTCTTT.